This passage covers 5 T cell receptor beta chains from one sample sequenced in a study of blood T cell repertoires in COVID-19. Sequenced by immunoSEQ multiplex PCR; TCRdb stores in-frame clones only, minus some. The repertoire holds roughly 200,000 clones, with over 60% as singletons. Sequences were obtained from peripheral blood. The receptors stem from a woman in her 70s with acute or convalescent COVID-19.

CDR3 amino acids: CASSLARSGRAPYEQYF. The DNA for the CDR3 is TGTGCCAGCAGCTTAGCGAGAAGCGGGAGGGCTCCCTACGAGCAGTACTTC. This chain uses TRBV11-1 with TRBJ2-7; 10 bases line up with TRBD2. This CDR3 contains 17 residues. With V trimmed by 0 bases and J by 2 bases, 7 bases remained unmatched. Germline CDR1 SGHAT, CDR2 FQDESV (reference sequence).

The chain is built from TRBV5-1 and TRBJ2-3; no definite D call. The germline CDR1 and CDR2 sequences are SGHRS and YFSETQ. Trimming took 1 base from V and 0 from J, leaving 9 bases between them. CDR3 length equals 15 residues. The CDR3 spells CASSLSHRSTDTQYF. CDR3 nucleotides: TGCGCCAGCAGCTTGTCACACCGAAGCACAGATACGCAGTATTTT.

The V gene is TRBV3-1 (or the pseudogene TRBV3-2), the J gene TRBJ1-1; possibly TRBD1 for D (5 bases). This CDR3 contains 18 residues. Germline values: CDR1 LGHDT, CDR2 YNNKEL (reference sequence). Trimming left V 0 bases short and J 4 bases short, with 21 bases between. The CDR3: CASSQDSIQALMGTEAFF. For the CDR3, the DNA is TGTGCCAGCAGCCAAGATTCTATACAGGCCCTCATGGGCACTGAAGCTTTCTTT.

This rearrangement joins TRBV11-2 to TRBJ2-5; 11 nucleotides align to TRBD2. The junction had 6 bases not matched to a gene; V was cut back by 5 bases and J by 1 base. This CDR3 region has 16 residues. Germline-derived CDR1 and CDR2 are SGHAT and FQNNGV. The CDR3 DNA reads as TGTGCCAGCAGCCTGACTAGCGGGAACTTCCAAGAGACCCAGTACTTC. It encodes CASSLTSGNFQETQYF.

The chain couples TRBV3-1 (or the pseudogene TRBV3-2) to TRBJ2-5; TRBD1 might be the D (7 bases). The CDR3 has 14 amino acids. Germline-derived CDR1 and CDR2 are LGHDT and YNNKEL (reference sequence). V was cut by 4 bases and J by 5 bases, with 14 bases left in between. Written as DNA, the CDR3 is TGTGCCAGCAGCCTAGGAGGGGGCTGGGAGACCCAGTACTTC. Translating it yields CASSLGGGWETQYF.